Included here is one TCR beta chain sequence, with context. Antigen: not known. These data are taken from a study of graft-versus-host responses after intestinal transplantation. Study-level background: Recipients had transplants, and these were multivisceral, liver-intestinal, or isolated intestinal. Every recipient underwent anti-thymocyte globulin induction, then tacrolimus and steroids for approximately three years.

CDR1 is MNHNS, CDR2 SASEGT, per germline. The CDR3 extends over 14 amino acids. V dropped 0 bases and J dropped 1 base, with 6 bases sitting between them. Libraries were prepared by immunoSEQ multiplex PCR; TCRdb keeps only in-frame clonotypes and omits some of them. The sample consists of roughly 100,000 clones, approximately 93% of them appearing once. Overall study findings and caveats: Recipient marrow showed GvH clones, some seen first in ileum or blood.

Sequencing was performed on unstimulated CD8+ T cells sorted from spleen or lymph node cells, taken before intestinal transplant. The gene calls are TRBV6-1 and TRBJ1-2; D is unresolved. This clonotype was sampled from a human donor who received an intestinal transplant. The CDR3 loop is CASSEASYNYGYTF. CDR3 bases: TGTGCCAGCAGTGAAGCAAGTTATAACTATGGCTACACCTTC.